This TCR beta chain was captured in a study of T cell responses to AZD1222 COVID-19 vaccine. V was pared by 5 bases and J by 5 bases, with 12 bases between. The CDR3 has 13 amino acids. Repertoires were generated with immunoSEQ multiplex PCR, while TCRdb's copy carries only in-frame clones and drops some. The repertoire includes some 140,000 clones, about 93% of them detected once, and 6.5% to 8% sits in the top ten. Specimen: peripheral blood, collected 28 days after the second AZD1222 dose. The TCR sequence derives from an adult who received the AZD1222 COVID-19 vaccine. The V and J genes are TRBV12-3 or TRBV12-4 and TRBJ1-2; D unclear. The CDR3 DNA is TGTGCCAGCAGTCCCGGGCCAAGATATGGCTACACCTTC. This gives the protein CASSPGPRYGYTF.